The clone carrying this T cell receptor (beta chain) was recorded a few times. Its specificity is unknown. Unique molecular identifiers tagged the TCRbeta library. A single record per CDR3 protein comes from TCRdb applying MiXCR to the PCR reads. The profile shows 500,000 to 650,000 distinct CDR3 sequences, approximately 10% of them singletons. The data were taken from a study of T-cell reconstitution after alpha-beta-depleted transplantation in children. Findings and caveats of the study: Recipient T cells and thymic progenitors that survived were the source of the high TCRbeta diversity seen at day 60 in some patients. From newly produced T cells came most of the T-cell counts and diversity one year after transplant. In patients about two months after transplant, alpha-beta T cells reportedly arose from several hundred expanded graft clones.

The sequenced sample was PBMCs, mostly from graft donor cells, obtained 180 days after TCRalphabeta/CD19-depleted stem cell transplant. The source is a female patient aged 2-10 years who had a stem cell transplant for aplastic anemia, so the T cells may come from the graft donor.

The CDR3 nucleotides are TGTGCCAGCAGCCTTGGGACAGGCGTCACTGAAGCTTTCTTT. Translation: CASSLGTGVTEAFF. The V call is TRBV7-9, the J call TRBJ1-1, with TRBD1 matching over 8 bases. This CDR3 has 14 residues. Germline CDR1 is SEHNR and CDR2 is FQNEAQ (reference sequence). The ends lost 5 bases at V and 4 bases at J; junction bases unmatched: 6.